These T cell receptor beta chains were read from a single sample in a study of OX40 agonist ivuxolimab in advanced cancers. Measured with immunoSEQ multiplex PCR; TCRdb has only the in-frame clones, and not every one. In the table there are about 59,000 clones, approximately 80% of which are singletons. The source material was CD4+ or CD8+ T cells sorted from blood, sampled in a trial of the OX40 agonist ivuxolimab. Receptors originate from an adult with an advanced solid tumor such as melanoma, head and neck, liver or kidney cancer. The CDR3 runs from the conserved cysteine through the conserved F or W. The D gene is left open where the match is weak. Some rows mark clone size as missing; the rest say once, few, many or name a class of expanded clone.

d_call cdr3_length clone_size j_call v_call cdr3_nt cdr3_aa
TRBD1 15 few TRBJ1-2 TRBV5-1 TGCGCCAGCAGCTTGGGACAGGGGTTTCGGGATGGCTACACCTTC CASSLGQGFRDGYTF
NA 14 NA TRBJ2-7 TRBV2 TGTGCCAGCGGACGGTGGGCCGTAGCCTACGAGCAGTACTTC CASGRWAVAYEQYF
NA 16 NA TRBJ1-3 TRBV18 TGTGCCAGCTCACCACAAACCGGCAACTCTGGAAACACCATATATTTT CASSPQTGNSGNTIYF
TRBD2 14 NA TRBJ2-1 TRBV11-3 TGTGCCAGCAGCCTAAGCGGGATTTACAATGAGCAGTTCTTC CASSLSGIYNEQFF
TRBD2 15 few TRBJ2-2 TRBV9 TGTGCCAGCAGCCGGACTAGCGGGAACACCGGGGAGCTGTTTTTT CASSRTSGNTGELFF
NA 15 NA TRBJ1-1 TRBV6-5 TGTGCCAGCAGTAAACCGACAGGAACGAACACTGAAGCTTTCTTT CASSKPTGTNTEAFF
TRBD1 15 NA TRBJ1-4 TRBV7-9 TGTGCCAGCAGCTTAACGGGACAGGGATCCGAAAAACTGTTTTTT CASSLTGQGSEKLFF
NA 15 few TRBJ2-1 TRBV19 TGTGCCAGTAGTATAGCCGATCGCTCCTACAATGAGCAGTTCTTC CASSIADRSYNEQFF
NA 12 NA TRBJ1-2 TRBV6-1 TGTCGAATAACAATAGGGACCTATGGCTACACCTTC CRITIGTYGYTF
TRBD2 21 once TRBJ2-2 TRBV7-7 TGTGCCAGCAGCGCCTCCAAAGGGCCAAACCTCCTAGCGGTGAACACCGGGGAGCTGTTTTTT CASSASKGPNLLAVNTGELFF
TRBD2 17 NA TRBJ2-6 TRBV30 TGTGCCTGGGAACGTGGGACTAGAGTGGGAGGGGCCAACGTCCTGACTTTC CAWERGTRVGGANVLTF
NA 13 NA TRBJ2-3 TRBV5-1 TGCGCCACAAGGCGGGAAAGCACAGATACGCAGTATTTT CATRRESTDTQYF
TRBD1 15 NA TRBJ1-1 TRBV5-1 TGCGCCAGCAGCTCCCTGGGACAGGCAAACACTGAAGCTTTCTTT CASSSLGQANTEAFF
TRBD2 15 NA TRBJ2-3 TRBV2 TGTGCCAGCAGTGAACGGCGGGGGGTTACGGATACGCAGTATTTT CASSERRGVTDTQYF
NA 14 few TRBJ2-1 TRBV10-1 TGCGCCAGCAGCCAGACTGGACCCTACAATGAGCAGTTCTTC CASSQTGPYNEQFF
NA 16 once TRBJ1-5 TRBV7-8 TGTGCCAGCAGCCTTCGGGACATCAATAGCAATCAGCCCCAGCATTTT CASSLRDINSNQPQHF
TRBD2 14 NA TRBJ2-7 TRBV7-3 TGTGCCAGCAGCCTCATAGCGGGGGCCGGCAAGCAGTACTTC CASSLIAGAGKQYF
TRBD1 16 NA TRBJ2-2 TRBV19 TGTGCCAGTAAAAAAGGGACAGGCCTTTGGACCGGGGAGCTGTTTTTT CASKKGTGLWTGELFF
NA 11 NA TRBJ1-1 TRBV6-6 TGTGCCAGCAGTTACGAAGATGAAGCTTTCTTT CASSYEDEAFF
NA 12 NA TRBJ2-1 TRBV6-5 TGTGCCAGCAGCCCCTCCCGGGGTGAGCAGTTCTTC CASSPSRGEQFF
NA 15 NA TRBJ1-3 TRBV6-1 TGTGCCAGCAGTGAAGTTCTGGGTTCCCGTTACACCATATATTTT CASSEVLGSRYTIYF
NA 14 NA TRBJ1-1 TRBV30 TGTGCCTGGAATCTAAACAGGGCTTCGAATGAAGCTTTCTTT CAWNLNRASNEAFF
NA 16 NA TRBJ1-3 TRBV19 TGTGCCAGTAGTATAGATCGGGGCCGCTCTGGAAACACCATATATTTT CASSIDRGRSGNTIYF
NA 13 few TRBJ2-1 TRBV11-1 TGTGCCAGCAGCCCGGCCGGGTGGAATGAGCAGTTCTTC CASSPAGWNEQFF
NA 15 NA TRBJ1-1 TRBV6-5 TGTGCCAGCAGTTACGGGGGACGACGGAACACTGAAGCTTTCTTT CASSYGGRRNTEAFF
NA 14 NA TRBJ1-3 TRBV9 TGTGCCAGCAGCGTAGGGGGAGCTGGAAACACCATATATTTT CASSVGGAGNTIYF
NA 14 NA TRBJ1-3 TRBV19 TGTGCCAGTAGTCGGGGAGTATCAGGAAACACCATATATTTT CASSRGVSGNTIYF
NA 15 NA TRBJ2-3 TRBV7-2 TGTGCCAGCAGCCCAGAGGGTTCCCCTTTCGATACGCAGTATTTT CASSPEGSPFDTQYF
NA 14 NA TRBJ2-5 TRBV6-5 TGTGCCAGCAGTTACCGGGGAGTACGAGAGACCCAGTACTTC CASSYRGVRETQYF
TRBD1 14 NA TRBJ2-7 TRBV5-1 TGCGCCAGCAGCTTGTCAGGGGGCGCCTACGAGCAGTACTTC CASSLSGGAYEQYF
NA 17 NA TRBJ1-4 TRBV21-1 TGTGCCAGCAGCAAAGGGGGGTCGTCACACCGGGACGAAAAACTGTTTTTT CASSKGGSSHRDEKLFF
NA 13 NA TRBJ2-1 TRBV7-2 TGTGCCAGCAGCTTAGGGGTTGTCGATGAGCAGTTCTTC CASSLGVVDEQFF
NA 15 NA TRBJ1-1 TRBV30 TGTGCCTGGAGTGTTTGGGGGGGCCGCAACACTGAAGCTTTCTTT CAWSVWGGRNTEAFF
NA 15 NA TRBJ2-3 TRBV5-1 TGCGCCAGCAGCTCGATTAGCGGAAGCACAGATACGCAGTATTTT CASSSISGSTDTQYF
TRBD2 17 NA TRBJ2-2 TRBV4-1 TGCGCCAGCAGCCAAGCGAGCGGGGGGGCCATTGGCGGGGAGCTGTTTTTT CASSQASGGAIGGELFF
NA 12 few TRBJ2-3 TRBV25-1 TGTGCCAGCAGTCCCTTCACAGATACGCAGTATTTT CASSPFTDTQYF
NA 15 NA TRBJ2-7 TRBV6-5 TGTGCCAGCAGGACTAATGGTCCAGGGGGGTACGAGCAGTACTTC CASRTNGPGGYEQYF
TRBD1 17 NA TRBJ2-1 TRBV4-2 TGTGCCAGCAGCCACGCCCCGGGGCAGGGGGCGTTTGGGGAGCAGTTCTTC CASSHAPGQGAFGEQFF
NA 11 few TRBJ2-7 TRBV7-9 TGTGCCAGCAGTTTGACGGGCGAGCAGTACTTC CASSLTGEQYF
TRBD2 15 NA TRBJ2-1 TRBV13 TGTGCCAGCAGCTTAGGCCGCGCGGGAGTGGATGAGCAGTTCTTC CASSLGRAGVDEQFF
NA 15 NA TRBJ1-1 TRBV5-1 TGCGCCAGCAGCCCCTCGGGACGGCCGAACACTGAAGCTTTCTTT CASSPSGRPNTEAFF
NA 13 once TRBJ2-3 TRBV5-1 TGCGCCAGCAGCCTTGCGGGGACAGATACGCAGTATTTT CASSLAGTDTQYF
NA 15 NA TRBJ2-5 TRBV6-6 TGTGCCAGCAGTTACTCGACCGGGGTCGGCGAGACCCAGTACTTC CASSYSTGVGETQYF
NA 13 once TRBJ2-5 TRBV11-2 TGTGCCAGCAGCTGGAAAAGACGGGAGACCCAGTACTTC CASSWKRRETQYF
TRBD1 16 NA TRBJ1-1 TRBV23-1 TGCGCCAGCAGTCACCCAGGGGGCGCCGAGAACACTGAAGCTTTCTTT CASSHPGGAENTEAFF
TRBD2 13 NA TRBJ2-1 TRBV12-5 TGTGCTAGTGCCCCAGCGGGAGGTAATGAGCAGTTCTTC CASAPAGGNEQFF
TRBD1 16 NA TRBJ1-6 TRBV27 TGTGCCAGCAGAAAACAGGGGGCGCGGGGGAATTCACCCCTCCACTTT CASRKQGARGNSPLHF
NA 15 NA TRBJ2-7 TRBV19 TGTGCCAGTAGTATAGATGGGAACAGGATCTACGAGCAGTACTTC CASSIDGNRIYEQYF
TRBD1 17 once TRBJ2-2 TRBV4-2 TGTGCCAGCAGCCAAGGGAGTGGACAGGGGTTCACCGGGGAGCTGTTTTTT CASSQGSGQGFTGELFF
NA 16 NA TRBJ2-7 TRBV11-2 TGTGCCAGCAGCTTGGGGGTGGTGGGATTGTTGTACGAGCAGTACTTC CASSLGVVGLLYEQYF
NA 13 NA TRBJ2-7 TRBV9 TGTGCCAGCAGCGTAGGGACAGCCTACGAGCAGTACTTC CASSVGTAYEQYF
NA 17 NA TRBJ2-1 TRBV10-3 TGTGCCATCAGTGGATTGGCGGCGCTTGCGGGGTTCAATGAGCAGTTCTTC CAISGLAALAGFNEQFF
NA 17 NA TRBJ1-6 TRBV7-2 TGTGCCAGCAGCGGTGGGGTGGGAACAACCTATAATTCACCCCTCCACTTT CASSGGVGTTYNSPLHF
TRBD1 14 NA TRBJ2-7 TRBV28 TGTGCCAGCAGTCCCACGGGACAGTCCTACGAGCAGTACTTC CASSPTGQSYEQYF
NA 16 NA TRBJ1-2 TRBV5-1 TGCGCCAGCAGCCCCGGAGGCGGGACGGATAACTATGGCTACACCTTC CASSPGGGTDNYGYTF
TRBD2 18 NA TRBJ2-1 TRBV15 TGTGCCACCAGCAGAGGGGGAGCGGGGGACCTCTCCTACAATGAGCAGTTCTTC CATSRGGAGDLSYNEQFF
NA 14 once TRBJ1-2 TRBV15 TGTGCCACCAGCTCCCCCGGCCAGGACTATGGCTACACCTTC CATSSPGQDYGYTF
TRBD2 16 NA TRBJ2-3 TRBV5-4 TGTGCCAGCAGCCTACAGGGACTAGCAGGCACAGATACGCAGTATTTT CASSLQGLAGTDTQYF
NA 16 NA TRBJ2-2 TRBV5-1 TGCGCCAGCAGCGCTTCCCAAAAAGGAAACACCGGGGAGCTGTTTTTT CASSASQKGNTGELFF